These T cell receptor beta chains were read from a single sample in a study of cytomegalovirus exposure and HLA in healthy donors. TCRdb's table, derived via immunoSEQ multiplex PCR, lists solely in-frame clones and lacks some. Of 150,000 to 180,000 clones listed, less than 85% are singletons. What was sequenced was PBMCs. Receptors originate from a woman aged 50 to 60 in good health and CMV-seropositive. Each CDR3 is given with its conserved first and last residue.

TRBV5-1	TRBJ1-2	CASSLAWGDAYGYTF
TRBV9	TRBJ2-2	CASSVVSGSGELFF
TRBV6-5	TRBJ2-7	CATVRETGEQYF
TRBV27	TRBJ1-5	CASSLTGGDQPQHF
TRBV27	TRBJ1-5	CASSLSQLWPQHF
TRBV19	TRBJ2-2	CASSIAAGDTGELFF
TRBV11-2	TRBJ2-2	CASSLRGAGGAGELFF
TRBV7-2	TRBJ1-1	CASSLARGLNTEAFF
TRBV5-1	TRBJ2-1	CASSVSQGAGYNEQFF
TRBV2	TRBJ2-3	CASSEALLASGFRNTQYF
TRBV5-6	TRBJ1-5	CASTRQGGQPQHF
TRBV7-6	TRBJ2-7	CASSRQGDGEQYF
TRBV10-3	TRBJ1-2	CAISEPGQGEYGYTF
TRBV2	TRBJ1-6	CASSVGGNSPLHF
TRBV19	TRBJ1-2	CASSPTGRTTYGYTF
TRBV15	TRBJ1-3	CATSGSRDRRNTIYF
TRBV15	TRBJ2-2	CATSRDTGANTGELFF
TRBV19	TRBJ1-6	CASSTTGGSPLHF
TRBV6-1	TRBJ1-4	CASSEAPGDLREKLFF
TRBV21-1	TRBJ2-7	CASNKRGPRYEQYF
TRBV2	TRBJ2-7	CASSPRTGRHEQYF
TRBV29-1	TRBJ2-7	CSVEAGGTYEQYF
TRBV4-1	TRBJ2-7	CASSQAASGEQYF